This T cell receptor (beta chain) comes out of a study of T cell repertoires in cytomegalovirus infection. Study-wide background: Epitope selection comprised recently identified HLA-C-restricted CMV epitopes and well-studied HLA-B-restricted CMV epitopes. Evidence of both CMV infection and a matching HLA type came from public TCR beta signatures.

MiXCR, run by TCRdb on the reads, gives a single entry per CDR3 protein. The sample records approximately 730,000 distinct CDR3 sequences, around 31% being singletons. Whole-study findings and limits: The ex vivo response showed dominance by HLA-C-restricted CMV-specific TCR beta clonotypes. The cumulative frequency of public TCR beta families distinguished individuals who carried CMV together with the relevant HLA.

In the case of this clonotype: Its antigen is still unknown.

This clonotype was obtained from a human donor in good health (CMV status not recorded). Some clones in this sample may be carry-over from other donors' samples. This material consisted of cultured PBMCs, taken from culture after CMV antigen stimulation.

In DNA form, the CDR3 reads TGTGCCAGCAGCTCACGGACTGGCGGCTCCTCCTACAATGAGCAGTTCTTC. Its protein is CASSSRTGGSSYNEQFF. The genes are TRBV7-8 and TRBJ2-1, with D perhaps TRBD2 (5 bases). This CDR3 region has 17 residues. Trimming shortened V by 4 bases and J by 0 bases, and 16 bases separated the two germline ends. CDR1 and CDR2 from the germline V gene are SGHVS and FQNEAQ.